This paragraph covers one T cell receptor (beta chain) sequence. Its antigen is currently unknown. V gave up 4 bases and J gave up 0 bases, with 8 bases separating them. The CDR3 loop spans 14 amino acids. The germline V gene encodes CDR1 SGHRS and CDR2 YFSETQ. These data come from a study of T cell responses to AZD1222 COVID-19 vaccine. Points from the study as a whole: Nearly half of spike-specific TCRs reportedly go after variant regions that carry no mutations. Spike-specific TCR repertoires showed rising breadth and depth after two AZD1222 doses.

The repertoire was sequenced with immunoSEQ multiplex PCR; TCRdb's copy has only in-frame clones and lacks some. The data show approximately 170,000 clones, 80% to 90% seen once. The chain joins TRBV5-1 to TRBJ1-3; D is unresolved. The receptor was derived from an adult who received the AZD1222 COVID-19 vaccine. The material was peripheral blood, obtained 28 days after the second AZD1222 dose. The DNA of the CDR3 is TGCGCCAGCAGCGAGGTATTCTCTGGAAACACCATATATTTT. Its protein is CASSEVFSGNTIYF.